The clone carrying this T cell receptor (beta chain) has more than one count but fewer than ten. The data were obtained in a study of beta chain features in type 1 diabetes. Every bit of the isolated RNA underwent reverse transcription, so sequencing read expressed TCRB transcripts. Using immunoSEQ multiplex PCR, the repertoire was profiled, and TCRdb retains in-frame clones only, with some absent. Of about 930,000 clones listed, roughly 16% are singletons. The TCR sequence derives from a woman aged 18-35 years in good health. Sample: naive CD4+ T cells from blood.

CDR3 sequence (DNA): TGTGCCAGCAGCTTTCAGGGGCTGAACACTGAAGCTTTCTTT. This sequence encodes CASSFQGLNTEAFF. This chain connects TRBV5-4 to TRBJ1-1; the D gene is possibly TRBD1 (6 bases). CDR1 is SGHNT and CDR2 is YYREEE in the germline V gene (reference sequence). This CDR3 contains 14 residues. The V and J ends lost 2 bases and 0 bases respectively, with 8 bases between them.